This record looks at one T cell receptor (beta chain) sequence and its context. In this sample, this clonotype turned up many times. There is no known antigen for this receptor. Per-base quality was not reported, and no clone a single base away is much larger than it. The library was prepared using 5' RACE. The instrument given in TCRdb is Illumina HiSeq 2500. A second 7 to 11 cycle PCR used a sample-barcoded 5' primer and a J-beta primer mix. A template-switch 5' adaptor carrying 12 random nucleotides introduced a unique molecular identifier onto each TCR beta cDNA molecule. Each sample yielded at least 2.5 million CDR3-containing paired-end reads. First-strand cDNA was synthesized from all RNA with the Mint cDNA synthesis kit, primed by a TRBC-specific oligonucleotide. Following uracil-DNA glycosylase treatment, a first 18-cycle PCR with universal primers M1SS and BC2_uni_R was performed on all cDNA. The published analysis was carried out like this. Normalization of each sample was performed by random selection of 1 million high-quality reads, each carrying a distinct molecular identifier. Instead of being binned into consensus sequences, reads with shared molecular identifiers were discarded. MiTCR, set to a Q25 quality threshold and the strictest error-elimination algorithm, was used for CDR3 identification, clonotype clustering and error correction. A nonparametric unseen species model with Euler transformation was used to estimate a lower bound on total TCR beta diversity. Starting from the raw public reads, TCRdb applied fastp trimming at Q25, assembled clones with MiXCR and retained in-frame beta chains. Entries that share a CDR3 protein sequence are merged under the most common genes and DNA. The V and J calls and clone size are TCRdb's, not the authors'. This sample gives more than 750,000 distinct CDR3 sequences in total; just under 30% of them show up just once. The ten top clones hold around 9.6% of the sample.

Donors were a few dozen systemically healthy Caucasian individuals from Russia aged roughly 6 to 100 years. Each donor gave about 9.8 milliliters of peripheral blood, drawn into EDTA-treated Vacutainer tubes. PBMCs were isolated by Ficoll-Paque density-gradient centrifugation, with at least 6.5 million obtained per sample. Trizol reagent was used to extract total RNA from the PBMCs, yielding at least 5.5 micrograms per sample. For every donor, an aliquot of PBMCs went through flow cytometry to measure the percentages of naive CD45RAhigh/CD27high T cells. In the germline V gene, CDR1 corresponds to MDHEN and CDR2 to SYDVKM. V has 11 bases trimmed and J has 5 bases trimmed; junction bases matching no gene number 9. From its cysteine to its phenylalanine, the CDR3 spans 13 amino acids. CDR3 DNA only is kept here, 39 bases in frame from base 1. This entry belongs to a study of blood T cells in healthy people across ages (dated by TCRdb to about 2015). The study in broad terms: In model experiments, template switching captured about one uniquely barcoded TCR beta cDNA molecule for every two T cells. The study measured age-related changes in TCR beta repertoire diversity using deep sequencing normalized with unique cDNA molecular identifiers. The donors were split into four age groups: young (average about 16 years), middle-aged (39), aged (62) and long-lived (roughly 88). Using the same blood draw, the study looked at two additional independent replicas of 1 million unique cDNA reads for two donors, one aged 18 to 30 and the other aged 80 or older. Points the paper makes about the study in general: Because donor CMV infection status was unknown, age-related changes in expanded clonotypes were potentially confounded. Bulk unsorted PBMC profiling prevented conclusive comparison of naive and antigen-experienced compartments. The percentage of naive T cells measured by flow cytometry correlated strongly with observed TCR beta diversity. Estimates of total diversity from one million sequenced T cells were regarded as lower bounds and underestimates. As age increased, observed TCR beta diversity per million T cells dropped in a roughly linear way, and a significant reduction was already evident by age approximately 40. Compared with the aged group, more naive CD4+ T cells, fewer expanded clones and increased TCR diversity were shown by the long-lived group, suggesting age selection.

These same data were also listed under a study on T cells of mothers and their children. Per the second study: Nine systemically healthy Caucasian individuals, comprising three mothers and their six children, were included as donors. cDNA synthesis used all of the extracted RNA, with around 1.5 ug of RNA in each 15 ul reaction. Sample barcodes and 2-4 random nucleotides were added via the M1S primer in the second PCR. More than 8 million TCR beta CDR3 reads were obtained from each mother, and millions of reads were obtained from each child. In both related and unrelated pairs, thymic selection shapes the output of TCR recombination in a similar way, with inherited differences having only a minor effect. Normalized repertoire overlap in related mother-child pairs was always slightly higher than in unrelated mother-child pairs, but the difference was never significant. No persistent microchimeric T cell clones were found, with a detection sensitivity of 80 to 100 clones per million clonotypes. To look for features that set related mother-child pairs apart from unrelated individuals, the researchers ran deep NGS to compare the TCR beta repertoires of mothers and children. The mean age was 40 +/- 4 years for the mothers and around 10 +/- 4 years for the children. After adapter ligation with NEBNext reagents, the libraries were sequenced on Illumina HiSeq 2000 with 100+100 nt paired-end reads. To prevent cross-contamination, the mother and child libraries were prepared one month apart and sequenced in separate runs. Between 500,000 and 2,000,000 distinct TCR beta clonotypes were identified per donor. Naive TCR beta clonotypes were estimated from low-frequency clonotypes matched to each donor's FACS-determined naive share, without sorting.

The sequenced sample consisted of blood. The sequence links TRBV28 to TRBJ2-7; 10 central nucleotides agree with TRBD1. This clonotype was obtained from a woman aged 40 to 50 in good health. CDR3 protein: CACRRQGANEQYF. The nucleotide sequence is TGTGCCTGCCGACGACAGGGGGCTAACGAGCAGTACTTC. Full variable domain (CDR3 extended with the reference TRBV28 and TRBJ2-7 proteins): DVKVTQSSRYLVKRTGEKVFLECVQDMDHENMFWYRQDPGLGLRLIYFSYDVKMKEKGDIPEGYSVSREKKERFSLILESASTNQTSMYLCACRRQGANEQYFGPGTRLTVT.